This T cell receptor beta chain was recorded in a study of shared clonotypes between healthy human individuals. Study-wide results and limits: Compared with clonotypes that all four donors shared, non-shared clonotypes had lower generation probabilities. Several donors held about 4.6% of naive CD4 clonotypes in common.

Each PCR replicate from the sorted subsets contained about 200 ng DNA, which is about 30,000 T cell genomes. Assay: immunoSEQ multiplex PCR; the TCRdb copy retains only in-frame clones and omits some. Of nearly 2 million clones listed, over 85% were seen once; the top ten hold under 1.5%. Positively selected for CCR7, the CD45RO-negative cells used as naive CD8 cells excluded terminally differentiated effector memory CD45RA+ cells. This CDR3 is built from 15 residues. Germline CDR1 MNHEY, CDR2 SVGAGI. Trimming removed 0 bases from V and 8 bases from J; junction bases left unmatched: 9. Comment on this clone: The antigen is undetermined.

V and J are TRBV6-5 and TRBJ1-1, with 7 bases matching TRBD1. The origin of this receptor is a man younger than 35 in good health. The sample comprised naive CD8+ T cells sorted from blood. The CDR3 coding sequence is TGTGCCAGCAGTTACTCCGAGGGGGCCGTGTACGAAGCTTTCTTT. Amino acids: CASSYSEGAVYEAFF.